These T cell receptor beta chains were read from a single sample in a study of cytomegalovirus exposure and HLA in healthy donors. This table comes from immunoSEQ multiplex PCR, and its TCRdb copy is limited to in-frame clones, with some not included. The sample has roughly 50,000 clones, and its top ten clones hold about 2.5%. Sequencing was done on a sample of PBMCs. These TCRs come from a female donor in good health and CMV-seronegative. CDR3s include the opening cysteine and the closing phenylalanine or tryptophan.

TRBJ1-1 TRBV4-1 CASSRPTGGNTEAFF
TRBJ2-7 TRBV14 CASSNLAGGVSSSYEQYF
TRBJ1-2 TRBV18 CASSPQGNYGYTF
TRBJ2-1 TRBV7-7 CASSPSSSDRGSNEQFF
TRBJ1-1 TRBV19 CASTSRGAGETEAFF
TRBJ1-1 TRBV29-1 CSVGTGGGFGAEAFF
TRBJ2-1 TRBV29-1 CSVRVGDGEQFF
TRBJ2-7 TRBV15 CATSRVPDRGYEQYF
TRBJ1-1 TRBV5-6 CASSGTGTVNTEAFF
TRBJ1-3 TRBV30 CAWSRTGSGNTIYF
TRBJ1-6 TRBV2 CASRATGSSYNSPLHF
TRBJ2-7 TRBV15 CATSRDGRGLSDEQYF
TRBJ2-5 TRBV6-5 CASSYSSLGGQETQYF
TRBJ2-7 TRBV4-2 CASSETGSAYEQYF
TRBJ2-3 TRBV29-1 CSVALTDTQYF
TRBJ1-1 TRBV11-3 CASSLDVLGGAEAFF
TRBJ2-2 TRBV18 CASSPKLAGRTGELFF
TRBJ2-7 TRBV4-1 CASRQTGGYEQYF
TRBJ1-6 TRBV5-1 CASSLAGGRWGSPLHF
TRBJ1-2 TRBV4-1 CASSQEWRRSGYTF
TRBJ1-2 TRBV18 CASSAGTGGGYTF
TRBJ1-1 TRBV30 CAYLDRAKFTEAFF
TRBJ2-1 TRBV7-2 CASSLGGQGSNEQFF
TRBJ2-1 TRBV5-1 CASSFAGGINEQFF
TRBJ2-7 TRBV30 CAWAPGQGRYEQYF
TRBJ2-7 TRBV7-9 CASSPIDLTYEQYF
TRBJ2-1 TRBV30 CAGSVGARAGGEQFF
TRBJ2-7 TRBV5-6 CASSFRSGFYEQYF
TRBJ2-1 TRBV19 CASSTGRAGGEQFF
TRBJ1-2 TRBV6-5 CASSFRDNLYGYTF
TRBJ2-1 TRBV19 CASSIREEQFF
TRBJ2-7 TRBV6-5 CASSYRDRGHEQYF
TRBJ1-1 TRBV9 CASSAQVLNTEAFF
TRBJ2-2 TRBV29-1 CSAKQGRVTGELFF
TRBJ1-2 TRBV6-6 CASSYDRATGYTF
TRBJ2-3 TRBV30 CAWRLAGLADTQYF
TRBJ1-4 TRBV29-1 CSVEVPRGEKLFF
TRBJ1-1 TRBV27 CASSFLHLGGTTEAFF
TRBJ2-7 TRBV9 CASSSGQGREQYF
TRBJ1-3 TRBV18 CASSTKTGAGNTIYF